Below, 9 T cell receptor beta chains from the same sample are listed, as sequenced in a study of blood T cell repertoires in COVID-19. TCRdb keeps only in-frame clones here, not all; method: immunoSEQ multiplex PCR. The sample shows hundreds of thousands of clones, 75% to 90% of them seen only once. Sequences were obtained from PBMCs or T cells enriched from blood (not recorded which). These receptors were taken from a woman aged 50 to 60 who had recovered from COVID-19.

The rearrangement uses TRBV30 and TRBJ1-5; D ambiguous. The length of the CDR3 is 14 residues. Germline V gives CDR1 GTSNPN, CDR2 SVGIG (reference sequence). V was shortened by 0 bases and J by 7 bases, with 13 bases between the two germline ends. DNA for the CDR3: TGTGCCTGGAGTGTACCGGTGGAGAGGCAGCCCCAGCATTTT. As protein: CAWSVPVERQPQHF.

This clone was seen a few times. This rearrangement joins TRBV28 to TRBJ1-5; the D is unclear. V was clipped by 6 bases and J by 3 bases, with 15 bases between them. The CDR3 length is 15 residues. Germline V lookup: CDR1 MDHEN, CDR2 SYDVKM. As DNA, the CDR3 is TGTGCCAGCAGCCCAGTCCGGGTTTCCAATCAGCCCCAGCATTTT. Translated: CASSPVRVSNQPQHF. The whole variable domain, remainder taken from reference TRBV28 and TRBJ1-5, is DVKVTQSSRYLVKRTGEKVFLECVQDMDHENMFWYRQDPGLGLRLIYFSYDVKMKEKGDIPEGYSVSREKKERFSLILESASTNQTSMYLCASSPVRVSNQPQHFGDGTRLSIL.

This rearrangement joins TRBV3-1 (or the pseudogene TRBV3-2) to TRBJ2-3, with unresolved D. The CDR3 spans 12 residues. Trimming shortened V by 3 bases and J by 4 bases, and 5 bases separated the two germline ends. The germline V gene encodes CDR1 LGHDT and CDR2 YNNKEL (reference sequence). The CDR3 loop reads CASSHNADTQYF. CDR3 DNA: TGTGCCAGCAGCCACAATGCAGATACGCAGTATTTT.

This clone was counted a single time. This chain links TRBV7-2 with TRBJ1-4; 7 bases align to TRBD1. In germline, CDR1 is SGHTA, CDR2 FQGNSA. This CDR3 is built from 14 residues. Unmatched junction bases numbered 12, after V lost 5 bases and J lost 12 bases. CDR3 in amino acids: CASSPGTVMGELFF. In DNA, the CDR3 is TGTGCCAGCAGCCCAGGGACAGTTATGGGGGAACTGTTTTTT.

The CDR3, as DNA: TGTGCCAGCAGCTTAGTCGCGGATGAAAAACTGTTTTTT. Protein sequence: CASSLVADEKLFF. V is TRBV7-2 and J is TRBJ1-4; D gene ambiguous. V lost 1 base and J 6 bases, leaving 6 bases between the germline ends. Per the germline V gene, CDR1 is SGHTA and CDR2 is FQGNSA. The CDR3 totals 13 residues.

The rearrangement uses TRBV7-2 and TRBJ2-5; 7 bases map to TRBD2. There are 17 residues in the CDR3. Germline lookup yields CDR1 SGHTA and CDR2 FQGNSA. The V and J ends lost 5 bases and 9 bases, in that order; junction bases with no gene match: 21. The CDR3 region has the DNA TGTGCCAGCAGCGCCCCGTTGGCGGGAGATGCAAACCGGGCCCAGTACTTC. Protein sequence: CASSAPLAGDANRAQYF.

This clone was seen just once. The V gene is TRBV7-2, the J gene TRBJ2-7; TRBD1 might be the D (6 bases). The CDR3 contains 14 residues. Trimming shortened V by 5 bases and J by 7 bases, and 18 bases separated the two germline ends. Germline CDR1 reads SGHTA; CDR2 reads FQGNSA. This chain's CDR3 is CASSRTGLGLEQYF. In DNA, the CDR3 is TGTGCCAGCAGCCGCACAGGGCTCGGACTTGAGCAGTACTTC.

This clone was detected only once. The CDR3 DNA reads TGTGCCAGCAGCTCAACAGGGGGTTCAGATACGCAGTATTTT. Protein product: CASSSTGGSDTQYF. This chain links TRBV7-3 with TRBJ2-3, with 8 bases lining up with TRBD1. V shed 4 bases, J shed 4 bases, and the junction held 4 bases outside the gene matches. The CDR3 runs 14 residues. Germline V CDR1 and CDR2: SGHTA, FQGTGA.

This chain joins TRBV2 and TRBJ1-1; D not resolved. The CDR3 runs 13 residues. CDR1 and CDR2 (germline): SNHLY, FYNNEI. Trimming cost V 10 bases and J 0 bases, with 12 bases left between them. CDR3 in DNA: TGTGCCACCTCACGGGTCATGAACACTGAAGCTTTCTTT. It encodes CATSRVMNTEAFF.